Presented here are 16 T cell receptor beta chains from one specimen sequenced in a study of CD8+ T cells in alopecia areata. RNA, once extracted, was reverse transcribed into cDNA for use as the sequencing template. TCRdb's table, derived via immunoSEQ multiplex PCR, lists solely in-frame clones and lacks some. The specimen has some 120,000 clones, none found just once. The specimen was lesional skin. The receptor set was obtained from a C3H/HeJ mouse with alopecia areata. The strain is characterized by the MHC haplotype H2-k.

This clone occurred a few times. Gene names refer to mouse genes. The read halts 4 residues ahead of the CDR3 end, with the missing end drawn from the germline J gene. The chain has TRBV1 and TRBJ2-3, with D tentatively TRBD1 (6 bases). This CDR3 spans 15 amino acids. V was trimmed by 5 bases and J by 1 base, leaving 13 bases between them. Germline assignment: CDR1 NSQYPW and CDR2 LRSPGD (reference sequence). Here the CDR3 reads CTCSYRERGAETLYF. The part of the CDR3 DNA that was read is TGCACCTGCAGTTACAGGGAACGAGGTGCAGAA.

This clone was observed a handful of times. Gene labels here are mouse ones. The CDR3 end lies 4 residues beyond the end of the read and is filled in from the germline J gene. The chain has TRBV16 and TRBJ1-2, with D possibly matching TRBD1 (5 bases). The CDR3 is 15 amino acids. CDR1 and CDR2 (germline): SGHSA, FRNQAP. V lost 1 base and J lost 0, with 9 bases in between. CDR3 protein: CASSLGGEANSDYTF. The sequenced part of the CDR3 DNA is TGTGCAAGCAGCTTAGGGGGGGAGGCAAACTCC. Combining the CDR3 with reference TRBV16 and TRBJ1-2 gives the whole variable domain NAGVIQTPRHKVTGKGQEATLWCEPISGHSAVFWYRQTIVQGLEFLTYFRNQAPIDDSGMPKERFSAQMPNQSHSTLKIQSTQPQDSAVYLCASSLGGEANSDYTFGSGTRLLVI.

Of note for this clone: Mouse germline and gene names are used. The read terminates 4 residues before the CDR3 end, so the remaining end is supplied by the germline J gene. J is TRBJ2-3 and V is TRBV13-1, with 9 bases fitting TRBD2. The junction had 5 bases not matched to a gene; V was cut back by 3 bases and J by 0 bases. The CDR3 extends over 16 amino acids. Germline loops: CDR1 NSHNY, CDR2 SYGAGN. This chain's CDR3 is CASSGPGLGSAETLYF. CDR3 DNA, as far as it was read: TGTGCCAGCAGTGGTCCGGGACTGGGTAGTGCAGAA.

On this clone itself: The DNA translation disagrees with the TCRdb protein at residue 12, so the protein in this description comes from the DNA. The listed genes are named as in mouse. Read coverage stops 3 residues before the CDR3 terminus; the germline J gene supplies the remainder. V usage is TRBV1 and J usage is TRBJ1-3; 8 bases align to TRBD1. CDR3 length equals 15 residues. The V gene's germline CDR1 is NSQYPW and CDR2 LRSPGD (reference sequence). After removal of 6 bases from V and 0 bases from J, the junction contained 4 bases not matched to a gene. The CDR3: CTCSDRGNSGNTLYF. The CDR3 DNA, read in part, is TGCACCTGCAGCGACAGGGGTAATTCTGGAAATACG.

This clone was counted between two and nine times. Gene names are the mouse ones. The DNA ends 4 residues before the CDR3 does, and the rest of the CDR3 is filled in from the germline J gene. This chain joins TRBV13-2 and TRBJ1-4; perhaps TRBD1 as D (6 bases). Trimming removed 6 bases from V and 1 base from J, with 10 bases in between. The germline V gene encodes CDR1 NNHNN and CDR2 SYGAGS (reference sequence). The CDR3 extends over 14 amino acids. CDR3 DNA (partial): TGTGCCAGCGCCGGACAGACTTCCAACGAA. It specifies CASAGQTSNE. The full CDR3 protein reads CASAGQTSNERLFF.

In its sample, this clone was seen a few times. The genes are named according to mouse. The read gets to within 4 residues of the CDR3 end, and the germline J gene fills in the rest. V and J are TRBV1 and TRBJ2-2, with 7 bases matching TRBD2. Germline-derived CDR1 and CDR2 are NSQYPW and LRSPGD (reference sequence). This CDR3 spans 16 amino acids. After removal of 3 bases from V and 0 bases from J, the junction contained 4 bases not matched to a gene. The part of the CDR3 DNA that was read is TGCACCTGCAGTGCGCTGGGGGTCGCAAACACCGGG. It specifies CTCSALGVANTG. In full, the CDR3 is CTCSALGVANTGQLYF.

This clone was picked up a small number of times. These gene names are mouse names. The missing CDR3 end, 4 residues past where the read stops, is filled in from the germline J gene. The J gene is TRBJ1-4, the V gene TRBV17; TRBD1 is a possible D gene (5 bases). Germline V gene lookup returns CDR1 MNHDT and CDR2 YYDKIL. The CDR3 is 12 residues long. The sequenced part of the CDR3 DNA is TGTGCTAGCAGTACAGGGTCCGAA. It translates to CASSTGSE. The entire CDR3 protein reads CASSTGSERLFF.

This clone has just a few counts. Gene names follow the mouse nomenclature. The CDR3 end is not reached by the read, which stops 4 residues before it; the germline J gene fills it in. The chain joins TRBV31 to TRBJ1-2; weak D call: TRBD1 (5 bases). The germline V and J ends were trimmed by 4 bases and 4 bases, with 7 bases remaining between them. The CDR3 is 11 residues long. Germline-derived CDR1 and CDR2 are GKSSPN and SITVG. The CDR3 DNA, read in part, is TGTGCCTGGACAGGGAGCTCC. Its translation: CAWTGSS. The CDR3 reads in full as CAWTGSSDYTF.

About this clone: Gene labels here are mouse ones. The read halts 4 residues ahead of the CDR3 end, with the missing end drawn from the germline J gene. This chain joins TRBV13-2 and TRBJ2-7, with a weak D call TRBD2 (6 bases). Trimming took 0 bases from V and 0 from J, leaving 10 bases between them. Per the germline V gene, CDR1 is NNHNN and CDR2 is SYGAGS (reference sequence). CDR3 length: 15 residues. The covered CDR3 bases are TGTGCCAGCGGTGATGCCACTGGGCACTCCTAT. Its translation: CASGDATGHSY. The CDR3, in full, reads CASGDATGHSYEQYF.

Of note for this clone: Any gene name here is a mouse gene name. The read gets to within 4 residues of the CDR3 end, and the germline J gene fills in the rest. J is TRBJ1-1 and V is TRBV13-1, with D possibly matching TRBD1 (6 bases). The CDR3 has 15 residues. Germline V gives CDR1 NSHNY, CDR2 SYGAGN. CDR3 region: CASSPNWGGAREVFF. The part of the CDR3 DNA that was read is TGTGCCAGCAGTCCAAACTGGGGGGGCGCAAGA.

This clone was picked up a small number of times. The protein given in TCRdb and the translation of the DNA differ at residue 11, and the sequence presented here derives from the DNA. Here the gene names and germline are mouse. Read sequence stops 3 residues before the CDR3 end, and the germline J gene provides the missing end. V is TRBV13-3 and J is TRBJ1-3; maybe TRBD1 (5 bases). V was clipped by 0 bases and J by 7 bases, with 11 bases between them. The CDR3 is 14 amino acids. In germline, CDR1 is NNHDY, CDR2 SYVADS. The CDR3 loop is CASSDGQGGNTLYF. The DNA read from the CDR3 is TGTGCCAGCAGTGATGGCCAGGGAGGGAATACG.

A remark on this clone: Gene and germline names: mouse. The read stops 4 residues short of the end of the CDR3; the missing end is completed from the germline J gene. This chain links TRBV17 with TRBJ2-7; a weak D match, TRBD1 (5 bases). The CDR3 is 12 residues long. The germline gives CDR1 MNHDT, CDR2 YYDKIL. V lost 6 bases, J lost 0 bases, and 6 bases lay in between. CDR3 protein: CASSGHSYEQYF. The covered CDR3 bases are TGTGCTAGCAGCGGACACTCCTAT. Supplemented by reference TRBV17 and TRBJ2-7, the full variable domain reads DTTVKQNPRYKLARVGKPVNLICSQTMNHDTMYWYQKKPNQAPKLLLFYYDKILNREADTFEKFQSSRPNNSFCSLYIGSAGLEYSAMYLCASSGHSYEQYFGPGTRLTVL.

This clone was detected a few times. Germline and genes here are mouse. The CDR3 loop is CTCSAAYKSSAETLYF. The covered CDR3 bases are TGCACCTGCAGTGCAGCCTACAAATCTAGTGCAGAA. The V gene is TRBV1, the J gene TRBJ2-3; no clear D. Read data end 4 residues before the CDR3 end; the end is taken from the germline J gene. The CDR3 covers 16 residues. Germline V gene lookup returns CDR1 NSQYPW and CDR2 LRSPGD (reference sequence). V dropped 1 base and J dropped 0 bases, with 11 bases sitting between them.

This clone turned up a few times. Genes and germline come from the mouse. The sequence runs out 4 residues before the end of the CDR3; the remainder is reconstructed from the germline J gene. The chain carries TRBV19 and TRBJ2-5; 7 bases map to TRBD1. CDR3 size: 13 residues. Germline V gives CDR1 FNHDT, CDR2 SITEND (reference sequence). Partial CDR3 DNA: TGTGCCAGCAGTCTGACAGGGTTGGAC. This translates into CASSLTGLD. The entire CDR3 reads CASSLTGLDTQYF.

This clone has a handful of counts. At residue 11, TCRdb's protein is not the same as the translated DNA, so the protein here was read from the DNA. Gene names and germline match the mouse. The missing CDR3 end, 3 residues past where the read stops, is filled in from the germline J gene. The chain uses TRBV19 and TRBJ1-6; D remains unclear. TRBJ1-6 is annotated as an ORF whose role is uncertain. The CDR3 runs 14 residues. With 4 bases removed from V and 5 bases from J, the gap between germline ends came to 10 bases. Per the germline V gene, CDR1 is FNHDT and CDR2 is SITEND (reference sequence). The CDR3 DNA, read in part, is TGTGCCAGCAGTCCGCAACAAGATAATTCGCCC. As protein: CASSPQQDNSP. The full-length CDR3 reads as CASSPQQDNSPLYF.

This clone was counted a few times. Mouse names are used for the genes. The DNA ends 4 residues before the CDR3 does, and the rest of the CDR3 is filled in from the germline J gene. V and J are TRBV31 and TRBJ2-1, with a weak D call TRBD1 (5 bases). The V gene's germline CDR1 is GKSSPN and CDR2 SITVG. The CDR3 runs 15 residues. V was cut by 0 bases and J by 2 bases, with 11 bases left in between. CDR3: CAWSLSRQYYAEQFF. CDR3 bases read: TGTGCCTGGAGTCTATCCCGACAGTACTATGCT.